This T cell receptor beta chain was retrieved from a study of cytomegalovirus exposure and HLA in healthy donors. PCR involved 60 Vbeta and 13 Jbeta primers. Profiled with immunoSEQ multiplex PCR; TCRdb holds only in-frame clones, not every one. The sample shows about 160,000 clones, approximately 80% of them seen only once. The V and J ends lost 1 base and 5 bases, in that order; junction bases with no gene match: 5. This CDR3 region has 15 residues. Germline CDR1 is LNHNV and CDR2 is YYDKDF (reference sequence). The clonotype originates from a man aged 50 or older in good health and CMV-seropositive. The sequenced sample was PBMCs. The rearrangement links TRBV15 to TRBJ2-3, with TRBD2 identical over 8 bases. CDR3 loop: CATSRGEAGVDTQYF. CDR3 sequence (DNA): TGTGCCACCAGCAGAGGGGAAGCGGGGGTAGATACGCAGTATTTT.